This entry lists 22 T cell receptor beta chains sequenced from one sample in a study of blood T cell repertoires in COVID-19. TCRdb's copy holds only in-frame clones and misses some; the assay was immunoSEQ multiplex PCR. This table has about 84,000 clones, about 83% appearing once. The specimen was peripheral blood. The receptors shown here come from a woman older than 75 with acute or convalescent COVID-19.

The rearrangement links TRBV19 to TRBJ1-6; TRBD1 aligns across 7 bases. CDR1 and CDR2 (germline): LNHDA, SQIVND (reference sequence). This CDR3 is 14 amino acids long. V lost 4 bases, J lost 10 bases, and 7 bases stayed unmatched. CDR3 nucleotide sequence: TGTGCCAGTAGTACAACAGGGGCGGGATCACCCCTCCACTTT. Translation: CASSTTGAGSPLHF.

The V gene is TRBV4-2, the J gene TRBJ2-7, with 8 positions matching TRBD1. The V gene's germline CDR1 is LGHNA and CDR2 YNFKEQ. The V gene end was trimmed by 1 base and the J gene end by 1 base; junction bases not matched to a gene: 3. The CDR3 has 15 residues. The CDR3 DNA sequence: TGTGCCAGCAGCCAAGGGACAGGGCCTTCCTACGAGCAGTACTTC. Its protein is CASSQGTGPSYEQYF.

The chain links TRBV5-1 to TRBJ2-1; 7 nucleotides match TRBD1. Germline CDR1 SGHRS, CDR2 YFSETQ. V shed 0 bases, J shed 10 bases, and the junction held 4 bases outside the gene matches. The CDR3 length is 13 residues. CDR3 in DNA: TGCGCCAGCAGCTTGGGGACAGGTCTGGAGCAGTTCTTC. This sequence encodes CASSLGTGLEQFF.

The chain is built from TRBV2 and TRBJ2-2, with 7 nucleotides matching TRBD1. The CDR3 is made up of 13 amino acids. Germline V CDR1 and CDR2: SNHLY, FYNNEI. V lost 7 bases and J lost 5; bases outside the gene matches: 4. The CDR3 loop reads CASNPQGTGELFF. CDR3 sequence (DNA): TGTGCCAGCAACCCACAGGGGACCGGGGAGCTGTTTTTT. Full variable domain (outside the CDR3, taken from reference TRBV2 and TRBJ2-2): EPEVTQTPSHQVTQMGQEVILRCVPISNHLYFYWYRQILGQKVEFLVSFYNNEISEKSEIFDDQFSVERPDGSNFTLKIRSTKLEDSAMYFCASNPQGTGELFFGEGSRLTVL.

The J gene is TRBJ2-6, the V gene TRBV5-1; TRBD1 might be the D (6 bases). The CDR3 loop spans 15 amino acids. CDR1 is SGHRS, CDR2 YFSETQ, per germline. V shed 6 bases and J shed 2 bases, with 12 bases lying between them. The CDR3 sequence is CASKADRTGANVLTF. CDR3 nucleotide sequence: TGCGCCAGCAAGGCTGACAGGACTGGGGCCAACGTCCTGACTTTC.

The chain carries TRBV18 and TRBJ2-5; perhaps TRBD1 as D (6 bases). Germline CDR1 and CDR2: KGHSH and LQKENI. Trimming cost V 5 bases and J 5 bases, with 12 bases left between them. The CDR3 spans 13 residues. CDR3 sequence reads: CASSRTEGETQYF. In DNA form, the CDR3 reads TGTGCCAGCTCAAGGACAGAGGGGGAGACCCAGTACTTC.

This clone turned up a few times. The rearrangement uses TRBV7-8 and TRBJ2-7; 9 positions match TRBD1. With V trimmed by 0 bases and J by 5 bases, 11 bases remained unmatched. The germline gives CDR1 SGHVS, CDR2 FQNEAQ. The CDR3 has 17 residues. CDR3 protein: CASSLAGYGQGIDEQYF. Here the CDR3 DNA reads TGTGCCAGCAGCTTAGCCGGTTACGGACAGGGGATAGACGAGCAGTACTTC.

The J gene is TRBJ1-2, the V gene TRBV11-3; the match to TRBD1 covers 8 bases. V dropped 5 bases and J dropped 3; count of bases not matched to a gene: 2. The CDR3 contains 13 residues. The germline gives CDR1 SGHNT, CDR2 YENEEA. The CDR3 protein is CASSTDRDYGYTF. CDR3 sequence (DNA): TGTGCCAGCAGCACGGACAGGGACTATGGCTACACCTTC.

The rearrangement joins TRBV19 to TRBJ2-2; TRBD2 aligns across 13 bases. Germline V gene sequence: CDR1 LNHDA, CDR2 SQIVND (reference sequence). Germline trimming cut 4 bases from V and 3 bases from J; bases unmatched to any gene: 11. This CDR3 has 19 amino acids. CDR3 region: CASSNPQLAGGSHTGELFF. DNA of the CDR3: TGTGCCAGTAGTAATCCCCAACTAGCGGGAGGGTCCCACACCGGGGAGCTGTTTTTT.

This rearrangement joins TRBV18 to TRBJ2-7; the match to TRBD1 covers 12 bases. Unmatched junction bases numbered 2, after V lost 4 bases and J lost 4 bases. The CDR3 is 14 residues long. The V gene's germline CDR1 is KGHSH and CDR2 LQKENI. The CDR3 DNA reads TGTGCCAGCTCACGGGACAGGGGGCTTTACGAGCAGTACTTC. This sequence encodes CASSRDRGLYEQYF.

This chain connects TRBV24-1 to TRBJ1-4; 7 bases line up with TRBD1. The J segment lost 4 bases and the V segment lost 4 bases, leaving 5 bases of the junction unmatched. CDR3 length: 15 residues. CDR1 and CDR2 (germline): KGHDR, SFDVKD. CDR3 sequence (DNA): TGTGCCACCAGTGACCCCCGGGACAGTAATGAAAAACTGTTTTTT. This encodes CATSDPRDSNEKLFF.

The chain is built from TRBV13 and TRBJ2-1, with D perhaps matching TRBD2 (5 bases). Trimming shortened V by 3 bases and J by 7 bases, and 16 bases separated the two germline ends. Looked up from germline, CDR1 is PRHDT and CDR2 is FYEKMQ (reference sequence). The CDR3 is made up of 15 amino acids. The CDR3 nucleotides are TGTGCCAGCAGCTTTCCATCCAAAGGAGGTAATGAGCAGTTCTTC. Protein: CASSFPSKGGNEQFF.

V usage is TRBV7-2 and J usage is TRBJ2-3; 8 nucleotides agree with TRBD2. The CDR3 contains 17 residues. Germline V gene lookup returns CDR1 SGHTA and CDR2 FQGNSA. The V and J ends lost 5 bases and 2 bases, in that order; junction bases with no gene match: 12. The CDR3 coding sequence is TGTGCCAGCAGCACTAACGGGGGGGCGGGAAACACAGATACGCAGTATTTT. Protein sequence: CASSTNGGAGNTDTQYF.

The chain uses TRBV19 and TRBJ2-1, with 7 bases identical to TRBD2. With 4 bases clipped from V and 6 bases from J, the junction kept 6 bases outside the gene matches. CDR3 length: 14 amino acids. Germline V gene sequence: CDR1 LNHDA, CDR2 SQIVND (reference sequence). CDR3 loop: CASSRLAQGNEQFF. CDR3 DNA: TGTGCCAGTAGTAGACTAGCTCAAGGCAATGAGCAGTTCTTC.

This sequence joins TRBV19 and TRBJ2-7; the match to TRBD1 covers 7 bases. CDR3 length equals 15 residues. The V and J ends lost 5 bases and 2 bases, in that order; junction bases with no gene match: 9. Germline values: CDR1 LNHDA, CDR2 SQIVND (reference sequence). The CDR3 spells CASSLTGVGPYEQYF. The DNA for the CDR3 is TGTGCCAGTAGTCTCACAGGGGTGGGGCCCTACGAGCAGTACTTC.

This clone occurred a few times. The CDR3, as DNA: TGTGCCAGCAGTGAGCAGCCGGGACAGAGGAATTCACCCCTCCACTTT. This encodes CASSEQPGQRNSPLHF. The chain joins TRBV2 to TRBJ1-6, with 7 positions matching TRBD1. The germline CDR1 and CDR2 sequences are SNHLY and FYNNEI. The V gene end was trimmed by 3 bases and the J gene end by 7 bases; junction bases not matched to a gene: 9. There are 16 residues in the CDR3.

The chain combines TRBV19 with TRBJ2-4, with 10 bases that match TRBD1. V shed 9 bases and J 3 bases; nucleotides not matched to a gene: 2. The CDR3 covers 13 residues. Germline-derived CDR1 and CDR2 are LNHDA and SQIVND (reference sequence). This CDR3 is CASRDRGKNIQYF. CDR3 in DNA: TGTGCCAGCCGGGACAGGGGCAAAAACATTCAGTACTTC.

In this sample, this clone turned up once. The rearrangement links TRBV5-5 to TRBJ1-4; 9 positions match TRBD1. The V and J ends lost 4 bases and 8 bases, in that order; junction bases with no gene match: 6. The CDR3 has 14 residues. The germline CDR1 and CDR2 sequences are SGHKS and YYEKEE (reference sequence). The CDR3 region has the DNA TGTGCCAGCAGCCGGGACAGGGAGTACGAAAAACTGTTTTTT. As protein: CASSRDREYEKLFF.

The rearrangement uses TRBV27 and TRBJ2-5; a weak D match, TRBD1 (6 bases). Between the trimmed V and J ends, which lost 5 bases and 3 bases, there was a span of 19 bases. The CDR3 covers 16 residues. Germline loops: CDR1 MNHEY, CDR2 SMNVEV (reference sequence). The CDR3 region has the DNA TGTGCCAGCAGTCCAGATTGGACAGCTTCTGAAGAGACCCAGTACTTC. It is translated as CASSPDWTASEETQYF.

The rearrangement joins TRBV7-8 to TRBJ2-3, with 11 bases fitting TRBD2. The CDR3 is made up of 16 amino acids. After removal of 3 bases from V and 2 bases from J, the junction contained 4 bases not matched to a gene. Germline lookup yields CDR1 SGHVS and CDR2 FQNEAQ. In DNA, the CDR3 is TGTGCCAGCAGCTTTAGCGGGAGGGCCTACACAGATACGCAGTATTTT. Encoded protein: CASSFSGRAYTDTQYF. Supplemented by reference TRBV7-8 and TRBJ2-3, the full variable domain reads GAGVSQSPRYKVAKRGQDVALRCDPISGHVSLFWYQQALGQGPEFLTYFQNEAQLDKSGLPSDRFFAERPEGSVSTLKIQRTQQEDSAVYLCASSFSGRAYTDTQYFGPGTRLTVL.

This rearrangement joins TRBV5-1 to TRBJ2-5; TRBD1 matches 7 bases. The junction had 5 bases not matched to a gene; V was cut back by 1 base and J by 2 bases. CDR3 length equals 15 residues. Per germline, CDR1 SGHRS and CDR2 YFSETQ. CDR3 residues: CASSLIPGQQETQYF. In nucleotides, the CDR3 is TGCGCCAGCAGCTTGATCCCGGGACAGCAAGAGACCCAGTACTTC. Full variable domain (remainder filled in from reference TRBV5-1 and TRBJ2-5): KAGVTQTPRYLIKTRGQQVTLSCSPISGHRSVSWYQQTPGQGLQFLFEYFSETQRNKGNFPGRFSGRQFSNSRSEMNVSTLELGDSALYLCASSLIPGQQETQYFGPGTRLLVL.

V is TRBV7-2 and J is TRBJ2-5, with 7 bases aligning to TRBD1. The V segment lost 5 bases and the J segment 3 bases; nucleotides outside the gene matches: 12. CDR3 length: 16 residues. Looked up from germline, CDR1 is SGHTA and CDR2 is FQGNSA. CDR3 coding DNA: TGTGCCAGCAGCCTCGGACAGGTAGCCCACGAAGAGACCCAGTACTTC. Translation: CASSLGQVAHEETQYF.